This T cell receptor (beta chain) was identified during a study of blood T cell repertoires in COVID-19. Whole-study context: Samples came from the United States, Italy and Spain, spanning acute and convalescent COVID-19. T cells, B-cell-depleted T cells, or PBMCs provided the cDNA or gDNA that served as material.

This clone was detected a few times. In germline, CDR1 is PRHDT, CDR2 FYEKMQ (reference sequence). After removal of 0 bases from V and 4 bases from J, the junction contained 2 bases not matched to a gene. The CDR3 is 15 amino acids. In the original analysis: Amplification of reference gene primers provided the estimated nucleated cell counts. Sequencing used immunoSEQ multiplex PCR; TCRdb keeps in-frame clones, though not all of them. Clonal size and the V and J genes are those of that table, whereas D and trimming came from the DNA. The data hold more than 85,000 clones, with 84% observed a single time.

Input material: peripheral blood. The receptor's source is a woman aged 45-65 years with acute or convalescent COVID-19. This chain joins TRBV13 and TRBJ2-5; 10 nucleotides match TRBD2. DNA for the CDR3: TGTGCCAGCAGCTTAGGGATAGCGGGGGGAGAGACCCAGTACTTC. Encoded protein: CASSLGIAGGETQYF. The full variable domain, completed using reference TRBV13 and TRBJ2-5, is AAGVIQSPRHLIKEKRETATLKCYPIPRHDTVYWYQQGPGQDPQFLISFYEKMQSDKGSIPDRFSAQQFSDYHSELNMSSLELGDSALYFCASSLGIAGGETQYFGPGTRLLVL.